This T cell receptor beta chain was found in a study of tumour-infiltrating T cells in Burkitt lymphoma. Study overall: Repertoire clonality predicted overall and progression-free survival.

This clone was found a few times. Germline V lookup: CDR1 SQVTM, CDR2 ANQGSEA. V lost 4 bases to trimming and J lost 5 bases, with 8 bases between them. CDR3 size: 11 residues. Libraries were prepared by immunoSEQ multiplex PCR; TCRdb keeps only in-frame clonotypes and omits some of them. The sample yields approximately 2,000 clones, around a sixth seen once. Sequencing was done on a sample of tumor tissue. The receptor comes from a human donor with diffuse large B-cell lymphoma. The chain links TRBV29-1 to TRBJ1-2; D gene unclear. The CDR3, as DNA: TGCAGCGTTGGATCGGATTATGGCTACACCTTC. Its translation: CSVGSDYGYTF.